This T cell receptor (beta chain) was sequenced during a study of vaccination effects on CD4 cells after COVID-19. Looking at the study overall: The ViraFEST assay expanded antigen-specific CD4+ T cells with viral peptide pools before sequencing. Specimens were obtained from a couple of convalescent patients 16 days and one week prior to vaccination. Study outcomes and limitations: Late post-vaccination samples showed marked contraction of infection- and vaccine-induced clones.

This CDR3 is built from 15 residues. Germline CDR1 reads SGHRS; CDR2 reads YFSETQ. Trimming cost V 2 bases and J 4 bases; bases outside gene matches: 6. A roughly ten-day culture period preceded the isolation of CD4+ T cells. A word on this clone: Its antigen remains unknown.

TCRdb's copy holds only in-frame clones and misses some; the assay was immunoSEQ multiplex PCR. The top ten clones hold approximately 12% of a sample with 45,000 to 60,000 clones, about 80% of them seen once. Specimen: CD4+ T cells from PBMCs cultured without peptide, collected before COVID-19 vaccination. This TCR was recovered from a human donor who had a prior SARS-CoV-2 infection. This chain uses TRBV5-1 with TRBJ2-5, with 9 bases matching TRBD1. For the CDR3, the DNA is TGCGCCAGCAGCTTAGGGGGACAGGGAGGAGAGACCCAGTACTTC. The encoded protein is CASSLGGQGGETQYF.